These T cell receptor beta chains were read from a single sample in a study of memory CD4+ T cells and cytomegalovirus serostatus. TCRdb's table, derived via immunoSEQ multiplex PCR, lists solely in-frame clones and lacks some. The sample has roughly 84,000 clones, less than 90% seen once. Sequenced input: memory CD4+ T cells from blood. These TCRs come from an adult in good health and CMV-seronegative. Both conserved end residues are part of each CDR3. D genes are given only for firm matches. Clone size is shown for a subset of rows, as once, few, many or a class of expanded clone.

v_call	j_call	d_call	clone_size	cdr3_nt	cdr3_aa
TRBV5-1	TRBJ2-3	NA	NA	TGCGCCAGCAGCGTCACTAGTTCCCAAGATACGCAGTATTTT	CASSVTSSQDTQYF
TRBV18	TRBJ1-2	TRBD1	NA	TGTGCCAGCTCGTCCGGGACAGAGTTCTATGGCTACACCTTC	CASSSGTEFYGYTF
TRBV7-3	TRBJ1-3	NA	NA	TGTGCCAGCAGCGCCCTCGGGGCAGGGAGCTCTGGAAACACCATATATTTT	CASSALGAGSSGNTIYF
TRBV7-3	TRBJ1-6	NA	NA	TGTGCCAGCAGCCAGAACAGGGCATCTAATTCACCCCTCCACTTT	CASSQNRASNSPLHF
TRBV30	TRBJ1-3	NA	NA	TGTGCCTGGGGGACACAAGGAAACACCATATATTTT	CAWGTQGNTIYF
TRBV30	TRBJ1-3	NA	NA	TGTGCCTGGAGTGTAGACAGTTTCGGAAACACCATATATTTT	CAWSVDSFGNTIYF
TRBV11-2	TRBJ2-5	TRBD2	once	TGTGCCAGCAGCCCAGGGACTAGCGGGGGTTATGAGACCCAGTACTTC	CASSPGTSGGYETQYF
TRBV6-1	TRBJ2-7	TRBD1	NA	TGTGCCAGCAGGCCGCCGGGACAGACCTACGTTGGGCAGTACTTC	CASRPPGQTYVGQYF
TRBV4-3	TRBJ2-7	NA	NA	TGCGCCAGCAGCCAAGATATCAGGACACCATTTATTTTCGCCTACGAGCAGTACTTC	CASSQDIRTPFIFAYEQYF
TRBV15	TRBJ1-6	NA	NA	TGTGCCACCAGCCCTATTCGGCAGGGTAGATCACCCCTCCACTTT	CATSPIRQGRSPLHF
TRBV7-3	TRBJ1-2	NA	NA	TGTGCCAGCAGCTTCGGAAACAGTAACTATGGCTACACCTTC	CASSFGNSNYGYTF
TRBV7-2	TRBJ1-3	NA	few	TGTGCCAGCAGCTCGGCCCGGTACTCTGGAAACACCATATATTTT	CASSSARYSGNTIYF
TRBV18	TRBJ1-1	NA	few	TGTGCCAGCTCACCCGCGGGGGGGAAGTTGAGCACTGAAGCTTTCTTT	CASSPAGGKLSTEAFF
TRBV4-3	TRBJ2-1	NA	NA	TGCGCCAGCAGCCAAGATACAGGGATCTCCTACAATGAGCAGTTCTTC	CASSQDTGISYNEQFF
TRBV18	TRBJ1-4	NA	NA	TGTGCCAGCTCACCAGAGTGGGGGCTCGGAGAAAAACTGTTTTTT	CASSPEWGLGEKLFF
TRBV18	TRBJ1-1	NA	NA	TGTGCCAGCTCACCAATGTTTAAGGGGCTGGGCACTGAAGCTTTCTTT	CASSPMFKGLGTEAFF
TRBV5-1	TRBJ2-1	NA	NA	TGCGCCAGCAGCTTGGAAGGAGGGCGCAATGAGCAGTTCTTC	CASSLEGGRNEQFF
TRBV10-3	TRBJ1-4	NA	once	TGTGCCATATCACCCGGGTCGGCAACTAATGAAAAACTGTTTTTT	CAISPGSATNEKLFF
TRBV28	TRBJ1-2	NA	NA	TGTGCCAGCAGTTCTGGGGCCAAGACCCTCTATGGCTACACCTTC	CASSSGAKTLYGYTF
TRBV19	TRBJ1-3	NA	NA	TGTGCCAGTAGTATAGAGGGTACGGCTGGAAACACCATATATTTT	CASSIEGTAGNTIYF
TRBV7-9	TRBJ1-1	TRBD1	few	TGTGCCAGCAGCCCAGGGACAGGGGATGGCACTGAAGCTTTCTTT	CASSPGTGDGTEAFF
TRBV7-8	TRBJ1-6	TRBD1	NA	TGTGCCAGCAGCTTAGTGTGGGAGGGGGCTAATTCACCCCTCCACTTT	CASSLVWEGANSPLHF
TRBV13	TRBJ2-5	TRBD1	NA	TGTGCCAGCAGCTTAGGCCTTTACCGGACAGGGGGTATCCAAGAGACCCAGTACTTC	CASSLGLYRTGGIQETQYF
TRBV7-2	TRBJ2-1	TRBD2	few	TGTGCCAGCAGCTCGCCCCGCGCGGGGGGCGGGGATGAGCAGTTCTTC	CASSSPRAGGGDEQFF
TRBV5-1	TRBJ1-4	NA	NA	TGCGCCAGCAGCTTGGGACACGAAAATGAAAAACTGTTTTTT	CASSLGHENEKLFF
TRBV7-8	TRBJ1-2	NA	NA	TGTGCCAGCAGCTCTTCAGGCGGCCCTAACTATGGCTACACCTTC	CASSSSGGPNYGYTF
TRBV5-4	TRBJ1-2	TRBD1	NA	TGTGCCAGCAGCTATCAAGGGGGCCATGGCTACACCTTC	CASSYQGGHGYTF
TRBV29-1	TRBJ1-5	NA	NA	TGCAGCGTTGAAGACCCGGTCGGTCAGCCCCAGCATTTT	CSVEDPVGQPQHF
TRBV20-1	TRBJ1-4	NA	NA	TGCAGTGCTAGATGGCGTGAAAAACTGTTTTTT	CSARWREKLFF
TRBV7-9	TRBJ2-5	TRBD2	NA	TGTGCCAGCAGCCAGGGACTAGCGGGGGGGTACCAAGAGACCCAGTACTTC	CASSQGLAGGYQETQYF
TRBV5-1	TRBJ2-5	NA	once	TGCGCCAGCGTCAGGACCCGACCGAATCAAGAGACCCAGTACTTC	CASVRTRPNQETQYF
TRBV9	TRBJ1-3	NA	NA	TGTGCCAGCAGCGATAATGGGACACCCTCTGGAAACACCATATATTTT	CASSDNGTPSGNTIYF
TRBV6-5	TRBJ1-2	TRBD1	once	TGTGCCAGCAGAAAACAGGGGGCGGGCTATGGCTACACCTTC	CASRKQGAGYGYTF
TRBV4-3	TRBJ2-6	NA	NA	TGCGCCAGCAGCCAAGATCCCCCAGGCTCTATCTCTGGGGCCAACGTCCTGACTTTC	CASSQDPPGSISGANVLTF
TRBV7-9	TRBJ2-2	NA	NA	TGTGCCAGCAGCTCTAGTGGGGAAGGGGAGCTGTTTTTT	CASSSSGEGELFF
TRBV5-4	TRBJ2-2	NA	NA	TGTGCCAGCAGCTCGGGGTCAGGGTACACCGGGGAGCTGTTTTTT	CASSSGSGYTGELFF
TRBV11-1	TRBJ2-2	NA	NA	TGTGCCAGCAGCTTAGTGCAGGCGAACACCGGGGAGCTGTTTTTT	CASSLVQANTGELFF
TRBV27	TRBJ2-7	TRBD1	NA	TGTGCCAGCAGTTTATTGGGACAGGGGTCCTACGAGCAGTACTTC	CASSLLGQGSYEQYF
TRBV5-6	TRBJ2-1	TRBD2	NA	TGTGCCAGCAGCGCGGGGGGAACCTCCTACAATGAGCAGTTCTTC	CASSAGGTSYNEQFF
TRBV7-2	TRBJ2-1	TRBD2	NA	TGTGCCAGCAGCTCAGAAAGCGGGGGGGCGGGTAATGAGCAGTTCTTC	CASSSESGGAGNEQFF
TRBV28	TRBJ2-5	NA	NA	TGTGCCAGCAGCGAGTCGGGGGAAGAGACCCAGTACTTC	CASSESGEETQYF
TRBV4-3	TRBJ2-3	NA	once	TGCGCCAGCAGCCTTCAACGCACAGATACGCAGTATTTT	CASSLQRTDTQYF
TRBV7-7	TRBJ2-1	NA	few	TGTGCTAGCAGCCCTTGGGGGGTAAGATCCTACAATGAGCAGTTCTTC	CASSPWGVRSYNEQFF
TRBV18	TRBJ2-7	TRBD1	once	TGTGCCAGCTCACTAAACAGGGGCCCAGACGAGCAGTACTTC	CASSLNRGPDEQYF
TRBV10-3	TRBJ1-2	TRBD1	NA	TGTGCCATCAGTGAGTCTACGGGACAGGCGACAATCGACTATGGCTACACCTTC	CAISESTGQATIDYGYTF
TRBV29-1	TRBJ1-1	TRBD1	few	TGCAGCGTTGTCACAGGGGGCAACACTGAAGCTTTCTTT	CSVVTGGNTEAFF
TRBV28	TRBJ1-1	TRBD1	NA	TGTGCCACCAATCGGAGGGGGCTTGTTTCGAATACTGAAGCTTTCTTT	CATNRRGLVSNTEAFF
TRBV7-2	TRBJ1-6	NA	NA	TGTGCCAGCAGCCCCCTCCCAGGGCGGCGTTCACCCCTCCACTTT	CASSPLPGRRSPLHF
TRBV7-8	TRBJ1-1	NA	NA	TGTGCCAGCAGCTTAGCGGGCGCCGGGTTGGTGGCTTTCTTT	CASSLAGAGLVAFF
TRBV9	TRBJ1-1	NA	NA	TGTGCCAGCAGCGTTCCGGCAGGCAACACTGAAGCTTTCTTT	CASSVPAGNTEAFF
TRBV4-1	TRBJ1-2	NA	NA	TGCGCCAGCACCCCCGCGAGGGTCGGTTGGGGTAACTATGGCTACACCTTC	CASTPARVGWGNYGYTF
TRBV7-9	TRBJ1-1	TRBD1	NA	TGTGCCAGCAGCGTCGGACAGGAGAACACTGAAGCTTTCTTT	CASSVGQENTEAFF
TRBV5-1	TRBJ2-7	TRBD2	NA	TGCGCCAGCAGCTTTCTACTAGCGGGGGGGCCGTACGAGCAGTACTTC	CASSFLLAGGPYEQYF